This T cell receptor beta chain was obtained from a study of blood T cell repertoires in COVID-19. Study-level background: There were acute and convalescent COVID-19 samples, and they came from the United States, Italy and Spain. Sources were T cells, B-cell-depleted T cells, or PBMCs; the material itself was cDNA or gDNA.

In the original workflow: Counts of nucleated cells, estimated from reference gene primer amplification, were obtained. Assay used: immunoSEQ multiplex PCR; TCRdb lists only in-frame clones, some missing. The V and J calls and clone size are taken from that table; D and trimming were inferred from the DNA. The sample lists approximately 94,000 clones, more than 75% occurring once. V lost 0 bases to trimming and J lost 0 bases, with 10 bases between them. This CDR3 has 16 amino acids. The germline gives CDR1 SGHRS, CDR2 YFSETQ. The specimen was peripheral blood. This sequence joins TRBV5-1 and TRBJ1-3; D might be TRBD1 (6 bases). The source is a human donor in a cohort sampled during active COVID-19. CDR3 loop: CASSLAGEISGNTIYF. The DNA for the CDR3 is TGCGCCAGCAGCTTGGCAGGGGAAATCTCTGGAAACACCATATATTTT.